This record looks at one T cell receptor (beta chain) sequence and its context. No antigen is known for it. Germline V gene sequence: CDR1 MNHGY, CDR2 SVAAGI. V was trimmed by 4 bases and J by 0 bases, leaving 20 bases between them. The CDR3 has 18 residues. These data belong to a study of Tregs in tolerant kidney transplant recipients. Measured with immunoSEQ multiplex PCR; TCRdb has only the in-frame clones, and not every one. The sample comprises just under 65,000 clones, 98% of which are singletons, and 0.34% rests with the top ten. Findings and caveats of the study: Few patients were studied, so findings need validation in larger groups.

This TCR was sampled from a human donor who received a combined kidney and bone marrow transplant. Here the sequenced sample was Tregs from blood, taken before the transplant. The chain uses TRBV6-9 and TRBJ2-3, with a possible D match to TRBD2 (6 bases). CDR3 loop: CASSSRTGDGDSTDTQYF. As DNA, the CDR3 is TGTGCCAGCAGTTCTAGAACGGGAGACGGGGATAGCACAGATACGCAGTATTTT.